These 2 T cell receptor beta chains originate from one sample sequenced in a study of T cell responses to AZD1222 COVID-19 vaccine. Data came from immunoSEQ multiplex PCR; TCRdb stores just in-frame clones and leaves some out. In the table there are around 160,000 clones, 75% to 85% of which are singletons. Sequences were derived from peripheral blood, sampled on day 0 of MenACWY control vaccination. These receptors were taken from an adult in good health.

The chain has TRBV12-3 or TRBV12-4 and TRBJ1-1, with no clear D. This CDR3 spans 13 amino acids. Deletions cut 0 bases from V and 1 base from J, with 3 bases between. CDR3 sequence: CASSLARNTEAFF. CDR3 in DNA: TGTGCCAGCAGTTTAGCCAGGAACACTGAAGCTTTCTTT.

The chain carries TRBV19 and TRBJ1-5, with D possibly TRBD1 on 5 matching bases. The CDR3 contains 16 residues. The V and J ends lost 7 bases and 3 bases respectively, with 19 bases between them. The germline gives CDR1 LNHDA, CDR2 SQIVND (reference sequence). CDR3 residues: CASNPLGEGFNQPQHF. DNA of the CDR3: TGTGCCAGTAACCCATTAGGGGAGGGGTTCAATCAGCCCCAGCATTTT.